This entry concerns a single T cell receptor beta chain. A read error may account for a junction end that differs from germline. Amplification yielded TCR beta CDR3 regions, with RNA transcripts as the source. First-round RT-PCR with HTBI primers amplified the TCR CDR3 region. TCRdb ran MiXCR on the multiplex PCR reads and lists one entry per CDR3 protein. This table has some 510,000 distinct CDR3 sequences, about a fifth appearing once. Subjects aged 18 to 65 presented with newly diagnosed hyperthyroidism of less than 2 months' duration. This specimen comes from a study of T cells in Graves' hyperthyroidism and ophthalmopathy. Germline V gives CDR1 SGHAT, CDR2 FQNNGV. There are 13 residues in the CDR3.

The chain recombines TRBV11-2 with TRBJ2-7, with TRBD2 matching over 8 bases. The receptor was derived from a man between 18 and 29 years old with Graves' hyperthyroidism. Sequenced material: blood. The CDR3 is CASSLGFERELYF. CDR3 coding DNA: TGTGCCAGTAGCTTAGGATTCGAGCGGGAGTTGTACTTC.